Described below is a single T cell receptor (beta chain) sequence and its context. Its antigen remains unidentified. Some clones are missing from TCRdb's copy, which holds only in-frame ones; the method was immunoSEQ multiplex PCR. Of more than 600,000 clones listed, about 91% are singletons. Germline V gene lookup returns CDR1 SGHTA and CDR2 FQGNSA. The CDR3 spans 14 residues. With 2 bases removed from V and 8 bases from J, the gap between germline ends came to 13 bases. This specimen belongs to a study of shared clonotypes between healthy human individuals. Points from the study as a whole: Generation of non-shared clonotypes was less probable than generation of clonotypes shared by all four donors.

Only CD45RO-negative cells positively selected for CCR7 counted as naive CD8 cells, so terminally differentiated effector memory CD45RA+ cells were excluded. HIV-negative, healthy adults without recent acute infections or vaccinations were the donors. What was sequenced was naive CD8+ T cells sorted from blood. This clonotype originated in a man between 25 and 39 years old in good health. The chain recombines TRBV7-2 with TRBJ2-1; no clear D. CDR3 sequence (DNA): TGTGCCAGCAGCTTATCTCCGGTAGGGTATGAGCAGTTCTTC. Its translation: CASSLSPVGYEQFF.